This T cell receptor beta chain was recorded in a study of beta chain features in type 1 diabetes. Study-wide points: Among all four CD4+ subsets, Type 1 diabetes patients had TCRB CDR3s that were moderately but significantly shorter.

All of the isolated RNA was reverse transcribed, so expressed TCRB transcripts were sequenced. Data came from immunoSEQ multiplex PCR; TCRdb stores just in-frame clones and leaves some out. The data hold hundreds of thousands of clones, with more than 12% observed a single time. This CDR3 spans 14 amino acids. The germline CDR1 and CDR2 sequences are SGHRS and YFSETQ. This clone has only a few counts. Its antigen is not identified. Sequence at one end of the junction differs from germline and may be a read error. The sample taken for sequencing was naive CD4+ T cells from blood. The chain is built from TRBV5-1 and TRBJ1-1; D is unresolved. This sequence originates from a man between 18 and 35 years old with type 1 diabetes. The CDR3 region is CASNLAGKNTEAFF. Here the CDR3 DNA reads TGCGCCAGCAACTTGGCGGGGAAGAACACTGAAGCTTTCTTT. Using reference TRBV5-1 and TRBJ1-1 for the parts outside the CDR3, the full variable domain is KAGVTQTPRYLIKTRGQQVTLSCSPISGHRSVSWYQQTPGQGLQFLFEYFSETQRNKGNFPGRFSGRQFSNSRSEMNVSTLELGDSALYLCASNLAGKNTEAFFGQGTRLTVV.